One sample yielded the 9 T cell receptor beta chains listed below, sequenced in a study of blood T cell repertoires in COVID-19 (dated by TCRdb to about 2020). Preparation of the library involved the immunoSEQ multiplex PCR assay. TCRdb re-hosts the immuneACCESS table, in-frame sequences only. Its copies lack some clones; in the studies checked, an unresolved V gene accounts for under half of them, and the cause for the rest is not known. This sample comprises hundreds of thousands of clones, about 85% of them detected only once. Around 12% of the sample is in the top ten clones. Sequenced input: peripheral blood. These receptors originate from a woman in her late teens or twenties who had recovered from COVID-19.

This clone has a count of ten or more. The chain recombines TRBV25-1 with TRBJ2-7; maybe TRBD1 (5 bases). Germline CDR1 is MGHDK and CDR2 is SYGVNS. Trimming shortened V by 8 bases and J by 7 bases, and 9 bases separated the two germline ends. There are 10 residues in the CDR3. In DNA form, the CDR3 reads TGTGCCAGCTGGCAGGGAGAGCAGTACTTC. Its translation is CASWQGEQYF.

This sequence joins TRBV11-3 and TRBJ2-3; 10 nucleotides match TRBD1. This CDR3 region has 15 residues. Germline lookup yields CDR1 SGHNT and CDR2 YENEEA. The V segment lost 5 bases and the J segment 2 bases; nucleotides outside the gene matches: 4. CDR3: CASSPGQGVTDTQYF. The CDR3 DNA is TGTGCCAGCAGCCCCGGACAGGGGGTCACAGATACGCAGTATTTT.

The chain couples TRBV9 to TRBJ2-1; tentatively, D is TRBD2 (6 bases). Germline V CDR1 and CDR2: SGDLS, YYNGEE. This CDR3 is 12 amino acids long. V lost 2 bases and J lost 13, with 13 bases in between. CDR3 sequence (DNA): TGTGCCAGCAGCGTGGAGGGCCCTGGACAGTTCTTC. It encodes CASSVEGPGQFF.

The gene calls are TRBV5-5 and TRBJ1-2; 7 bases match TRBD1. The germline V gene encodes CDR1 SGHKS and CDR2 YYEKEE (reference sequence). The CDR3 is 14 residues long. V lost 0 bases, J lost 7 bases, and 6 bases stayed unmatched. The CDR3 protein is CASSLAQGVSGYTF. The DNA for the CDR3 is TGTGCCAGCAGCTTGGCGCAGGGGGTGAGTGGCTACACCTTC. The whole variable domain, remainder taken from reference TRBV5-5 and TRBJ1-2, is DAGVTQSPTHLIKTRGQQVTLRCSPISGHKSVSWYQQVLGQGPQFIFQYYEKEERGRGNFPDRFSARQFPNYSSELNVNALLLGDSALYLCASSLAQGVSGYTFGSGTRLTVV.

The chain joins TRBV12-3 or TRBV12-4 to TRBJ2-1; D gene ambiguous. The CDR3 runs to 13 residues. Trimming shortened V by 8 bases and J by 7 bases, and 15 bases separated the two germline ends. The CDR3 DNA follows: TGTGCCAGCCGGCCTAGAATAGAGAATGAGCAGTTCTTC. Protein: CASRPRIENEQFF.

The genes are TRBV21-1 and TRBJ2-7; the table's D call of TRBD1 was not tested on the DNA. TRBV21-1 is deemed a pseudogene. The CDR3 extends over 14 amino acids. In DNA, the CDR3 is TGTGCCAGCAGCAAGGGGTTAGGGGCTTACGAGCAGTACTTC. Protein product: CASSKGLGAYEQYF.

The V and J genes are TRBV5-4 and TRBJ2-7; a weak D match, TRBD2 (6 bases). Germline CDR1 SGHNT, CDR2 YYREEE (reference sequence). The CDR3 covers 13 residues. Deletions cut 4 bases from V and 9 bases from J, with 17 bases between. CDR3 sequence (DNA): TGTGCCAGCAGCAACCCTAGTGGGAGGACGCAGTACTTC. Translating gives CASSNPSGRTQYF.

The chain is built from TRBV20-1 and TRBJ1-1; no definite D call. With 3 bases removed from V and 5 bases from J, the gap between germline ends came to 16 bases. The CDR3 consists of 14 residues. In germline, CDR1 is DFQATT, CDR2 SNEGSKA (reference sequence). In DNA form, the CDR3 reads TGCAGTGCTAGTATCTCGGAGTCTTGGACTGAAGCTTTCTTT. Amino acids: CSASISESWTEAFF.

The chain recombines TRBV19 with TRBJ2-7, with 8 bases identical to TRBD2. Germline V gene data show CDR1 as LNHDA and CDR2 as SQIVND (reference sequence). The CDR3 covers 13 residues. V shed 4 bases and J 3 bases; nucleotides not matched to a gene: 2. The CDR3 here is CASSRAGVYEQYF. CDR3 nucleotide sequence: TGTGCCAGTAGTAGAGCGGGAGTCTACGAGCAGTACTTC.